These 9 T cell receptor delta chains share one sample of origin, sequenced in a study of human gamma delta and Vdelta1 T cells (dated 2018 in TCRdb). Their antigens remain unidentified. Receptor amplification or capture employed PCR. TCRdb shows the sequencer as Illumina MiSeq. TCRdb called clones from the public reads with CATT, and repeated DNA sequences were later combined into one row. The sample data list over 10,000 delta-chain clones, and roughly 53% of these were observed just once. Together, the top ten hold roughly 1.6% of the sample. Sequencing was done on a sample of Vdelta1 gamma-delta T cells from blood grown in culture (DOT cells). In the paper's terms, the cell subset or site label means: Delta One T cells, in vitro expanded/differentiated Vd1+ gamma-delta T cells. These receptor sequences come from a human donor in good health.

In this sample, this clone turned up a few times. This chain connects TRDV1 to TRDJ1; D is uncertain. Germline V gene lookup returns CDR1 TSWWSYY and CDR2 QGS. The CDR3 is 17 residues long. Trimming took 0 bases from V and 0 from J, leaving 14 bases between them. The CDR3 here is CALGELGPVQYTDKLIF. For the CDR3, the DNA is TGTGCTCTTGGGGAACTCGGACCGGTGCAGTACACCGATAAACTCATCTTT.

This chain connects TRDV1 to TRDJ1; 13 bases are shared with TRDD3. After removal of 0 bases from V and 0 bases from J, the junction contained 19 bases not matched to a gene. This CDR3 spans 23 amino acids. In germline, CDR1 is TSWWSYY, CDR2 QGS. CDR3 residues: CALGELSATTGGYGYRYTDKLIF. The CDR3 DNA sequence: TGTGCTCTTGGGGAACTCTCCGCTACAACTGGGGGATACGGGTATCGTTACACCGATAAACTCATCTTT.

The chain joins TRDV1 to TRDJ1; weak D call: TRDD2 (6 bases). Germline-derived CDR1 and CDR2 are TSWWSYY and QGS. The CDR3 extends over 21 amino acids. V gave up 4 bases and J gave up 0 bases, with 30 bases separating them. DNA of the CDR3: TGTGCTCTTGGGGCCAAGATCCTACGTGATTGGACCTACCCCTACACCGATAAACTCATCTTT. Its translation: CALGAKILRDWTYPYTDKLIF.

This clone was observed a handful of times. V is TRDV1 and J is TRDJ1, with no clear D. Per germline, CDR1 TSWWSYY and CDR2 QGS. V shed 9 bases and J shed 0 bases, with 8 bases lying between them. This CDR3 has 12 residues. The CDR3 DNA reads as TGTGCTCTGGGGTACTACACCGATAAACTCATCTTT. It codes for CALGYYTDKLIF.

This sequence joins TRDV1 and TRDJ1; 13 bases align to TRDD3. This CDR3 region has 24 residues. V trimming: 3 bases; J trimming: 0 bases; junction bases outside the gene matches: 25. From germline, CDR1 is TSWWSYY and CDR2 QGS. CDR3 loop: CALGEPTNYSPGLGDTLYTDKLIF. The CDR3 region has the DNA TGTGCTCTTGGGGAGCCGACGAACTATTCGCCCGGACTGGGGGATACGCTATACACCGATAAACTCATCTTT.

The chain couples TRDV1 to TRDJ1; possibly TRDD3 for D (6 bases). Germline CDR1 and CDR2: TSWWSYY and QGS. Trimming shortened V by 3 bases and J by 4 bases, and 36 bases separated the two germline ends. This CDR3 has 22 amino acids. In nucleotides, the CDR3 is TGTGCTCTTGGGGACCCACCCTCTGGGCATTTGTACTGGGCCCGGGGAGGCGATAAACTCATCTTT. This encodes CALGDPPSGHLYWARGGDKLIF.

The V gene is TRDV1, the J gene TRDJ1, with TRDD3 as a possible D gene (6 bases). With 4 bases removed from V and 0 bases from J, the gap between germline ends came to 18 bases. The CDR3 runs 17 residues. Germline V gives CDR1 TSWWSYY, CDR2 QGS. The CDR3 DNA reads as TGTGCTCTTGGGGGAAAGGAAGTCGGGGATTACACCGATAAACTCATCTTT. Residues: CALGGKEVGDYTDKLIF.

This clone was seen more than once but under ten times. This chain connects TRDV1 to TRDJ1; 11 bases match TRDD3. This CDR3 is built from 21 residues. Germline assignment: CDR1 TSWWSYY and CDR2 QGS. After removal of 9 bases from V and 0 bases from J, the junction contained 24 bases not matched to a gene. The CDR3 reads CALVLLPGWGIPQLDTDKLIF. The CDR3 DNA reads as TGTGCTCTCGTCTTACTTCCTGGCTGGGGGATACCCCAATTGGACACCGATAAACTCATCTTT.

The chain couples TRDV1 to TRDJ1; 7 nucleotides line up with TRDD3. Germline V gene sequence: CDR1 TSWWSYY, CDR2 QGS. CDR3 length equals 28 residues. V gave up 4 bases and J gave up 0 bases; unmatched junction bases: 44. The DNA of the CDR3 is TGTGCTCTTGGGGGCCCGAGAGGCAGGCTGGGGGCCGGGGGCCTTTCCCATCTTTATACCATCTACACCGATAAACTCATCTTT. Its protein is CALGGPRGRLGAGGLSHLYTIYTDKLIF.